This T cell receptor beta chain came from a study of radiotherapy plus CTLA-4 blockade in lung cancer. Whole-study results and caveats: Reports state that early shifts in blood T cell clones, with interferon-beta, best predicted response.

As to this clone: The antigen remains unidentified.

Libraries were prepared by immunoSEQ multiplex PCR; TCRdb keeps only in-frame clonotypes and omits some of them. Of approximately 73,000 clones listed, 87% are singletons. The ends were cut back, 5 bases at V and 5 bases at J, with 16 bases in the middle. The CDR3 spans 15 residues. Per germline, CDR1 MNHEY and CDR2 SMNVEV (reference sequence). The V call is TRBV27, the J call TRBJ2-1, with D maybe TRBD2 (6 bases). The specimen was peripheral blood, collected from a patient treated with radiotherapy plus ipilimumab. This TCR was recovered from a human donor with non-small cell lung cancer that progressed on radiotherapy plus ipilimumab. The CDR3 DNA is TGTGCCAGCAGTCTCAGGGACTTTCGACACAATGAGCAGTTCTTC. Its protein is CASSLRDFRHNEQFF.